This T cell receptor (beta chain) emerged from a study of OX40 agonist ivuxolimab in advanced cancers. Overall study context: The drug used for patients, ivuxolimab, was an agonistic anti-OX40 (CD134) antibody. Enrollees could have had prior anti-PD-1, anti-PD-L1 or anti-CTLA-4 therapy, which about 40% had received.

Study outcomes and limitations: Not determined was the antigen specificity of the expanded peripheral T cells.

Assay used: immunoSEQ multiplex PCR; TCRdb lists only in-frame clones, some missing. This sample has about 94,000 clones, with roughly 84% found just once. With respect to this clone: The antigen remains unidentified.

The CDR3 contains 15 residues. Per the germline V gene, CDR1 is SGHAT and CDR2 is FQNNGV. The trim removed 1 base at V and 2 bases at J, leaving 3 bases unmatched. The receptor was derived from an adult with an advanced solid tumor such as melanoma, head and neck, liver or kidney cancer. The chain joins TRBV11-2 to TRBJ2-3; the match to TRBD2 covers 7 bases. This specimen consisted of CD4+ or CD8+ T cells sorted from blood, obtained in a trial of the OX40 agonist ivuxolimab. CDR3 amino acids: CASSLGLATTDTQYF. The CDR3 DNA is TGTGCCAGCAGCTTAGGACTAGCCACCACAGATACGCAGTATTTT.